Shown below are 29 T cell receptor beta chains from a single sample sequenced in a study of cytomegalovirus exposure and HLA in healthy donors (dated by TCRdb to about 2017). Libraries came from the immunoSEQ multiplex PCR assay. The multiplex PCR relied on a mix of 60 forward primers for TCR Vbeta segments and 13 reverse primers for TCR Jbeta segments. This immuneACCESS table, as held by TCRdb, lists in-frame sequences with V and J called but not all clones. Of the missing ones, under half trace to an unresolved V gene in checked studies; the others have no known cause. This sample gives over 150,000 clones in total; roughly 77% of them show up just once. 2.6% of the sample lies in the top ten. Sequenced input: PBMCs. The receptor set was obtained from a woman aged 40 to 50 in good health and CMV-seropositive.

This chain connects TRBV30 to TRBJ2-2; 9 nucleotides line up with TRBD2. This CDR3 is 17 amino acids long. V shed 2 bases and J 6 bases; nucleotides not matched to a gene: 13. CDR1 GTSNPN and CDR2 SVGIG come from the germline V gene (reference sequence). The CDR3 region is CAWSRAGGPIEPGELFF. In DNA, the CDR3 is TGTGCCTGGAGTAGGGCGGGGGGGCCAATCGAACCCGGGGAGCTGTTTTTT.

V and J are TRBV5-1 and TRBJ2-5; 7 nucleotides match TRBD1. The ends lost 2 bases at V and 5 bases at J; junction bases unmatched: 6. CDR3 length: 14 amino acids. The germline CDR1 and CDR2 sequences are SGHRS and YFSETQ. The CDR3 protein is CASSLQGRLETQYF. In DNA, the CDR3 is TGCGCCAGCAGCTTACAGGGGCGTTTGGAGACCCAGTACTTC. Full variable domain (rest looked up from reference TRBV5-1 and TRBJ2-5): KAGVTQTPRYLIKTRGQQVTLSCSPISGHRSVSWYQQTPGQGLQFLFEYFSETQRNKGNFPGRFSGRQFSNSRSEMNVSTLELGDSALYLCASSLQGRLETQYFGPGTRLLVL.

This clone was recorded only once. This chain's CDR3 is CASVPLPGYEQYF. For the CDR3, the DNA is TGTGCCAGCGTACCGCTCCCCGGCTACGAGCAGTACTTC. The rearrangement uses TRBV28 and TRBJ2-7; no reliable D call. Trimming left V 8 bases short and J 3 bases short, with 14 bases between. This CDR3 contains 13 residues. Per germline, CDR1 MDHEN and CDR2 SYDVKM.

The chain is built from TRBV14 and TRBJ2-1; tentative D call: TRBD2 (7 bases). Germline V lookup: CDR1 SGHDN, CDR2 FVKESK. V was shortened by 0 bases and J by 1 base, with 19 bases between the two germline ends. The CDR3 loop spans 19 amino acids. CDR3: CASSQDPGMGGRSYNEQFF. DNA of the CDR3: TGTGCCAGCAGCCAAGATCCGGGGATGGGGGGGCGATCCTACAATGAGCAGTTCTTC.

The chain uses TRBV4-1 and TRBJ1-5; TRBD1 matches 7 bases. With V trimmed by 2 bases and J by 5 bases, 6 bases remained unmatched. Germline CDR1 MGHRA, CDR2 YSYEKL. The CDR3 contains 15 residues. The CDR3 spells CASSQPGQLYQPQHF. The CDR3 DNA reads as TGCGCCAGCAGCCAACCGGGACAGTTATATCAGCCCCAGCATTTT.

V usage is TRBV4-3 and J usage is TRBJ2-2; D ambiguous. V was shortened by 1 base and J by 4 bases, with 7 bases between the two germline ends. Germline CDR1 and CDR2: LGHNA and YSLEER. This CDR3 spans 14 amino acids. The CDR3 sequence is CASSQAGSTGELFF. CDR3 DNA sequence: TGCGCCAGCAGCCAAGCAGGATCCACCGGGGAGCTGTTTTTT.

CDR3 sequence: CSVSERGTYEQYF. The CDR3 DNA is TGCAGCGTTTCCGAGCGGGGGACCTACGAGCAGTACTTC. The rearrangement joins TRBV29-1 to TRBJ2-7, with 8 bases aligning to TRBD2. The length of the CDR3 is 13 residues. CDR1 is SQVTM and CDR2 is ANQGSEA in the germline V gene. With 5 bases clipped from V and 2 bases from J, the junction kept 5 bases outside the gene matches.

The table lists this clone with a few counts. The gene calls are TRBV18 and TRBJ1-5; D ambiguous. Per germline, CDR1 KGHSH and CDR2 LQKENI. There are 13 residues in the CDR3. Trimming took 5 bases from V and 3 from J, leaving 8 bases between them. CDR3 loop: CASSEDLNQPQHF. CDR3 bases: TGTGCCAGCTCAGAGGATCTCAATCAGCCCCAGCATTTT.

The J gene is TRBJ2-5, the V gene TRBV5-5, with TRBD2 identical over 11 bases. This CDR3 contains 15 residues. The J segment lost 2 bases and the V segment lost 4 bases, leaving 4 bases of the junction unmatched. Looked up from germline, CDR1 is SGHKS and CDR2 is YYEKEE (reference sequence). In DNA form, the CDR3 reads TGTGCCAGCAGCAGGGGGACTAGCGGACAAGAGACCCAGTACTTC. It is translated as CASSRGTSGQETQYF.

The chain joins TRBV30 to TRBJ1-3, with 7 nucleotides matching TRBD1. This CDR3 has 14 residues. Trimming at V came to 5 bases and at J to 1 base, leaving 5 bases not matched to a gene. CDR1 and CDR2 (germline): GTSNPN, SVGIG (reference sequence). The DNA of the CDR3 is TGTGCCTGGCGAGAGACAGGGTCTGGAAACACCATATATTTT. Its protein is CAWRETGSGNTIYF.

The genes are TRBV6-5 and TRBJ1-1, with 9 bases that match TRBD1. The CDR3 is 16 residues long. The V gene end was trimmed by 4 bases and the J gene end by 6 bases; junction bases not matched to a gene: 12. Germline CDR1 and CDR2: MNHEY and SVGAGI. The CDR3 sequence is CASSLGAGTGSSEAFF. The CDR3 nucleotides are TGTGCCAGCAGTTTGGGAGCCGGGACAGGGTCGTCTGAAGCTTTCTTT.

This clone was counted between two and nine times. The chain uses TRBV11-2 and TRBJ2-7; a possible D gene is TRBD1 (6 bases). V was clipped by 5 bases and J by 3 bases, with 14 bases between them. The V gene's germline CDR1 is SGHAT and CDR2 FQNNGV. This CDR3 has 14 amino acids. For the CDR3, the DNA is TGTGCCAGCAGCCCTACCAGGGGCGACTACGAGCAGTACTTC. It codes for CASSPTRGDYEQYF.

For the CDR3, the DNA is TGTGCCAGCAGCTTAGGACAGGGGACTTTCTATGGCTACACCTTC. Translating gives CASSLGQGTFYGYTF. This chain connects TRBV7-2 to TRBJ1-2; TRBD1 matches 8 bases. V was clipped by 1 base and J by 4 bases; unmatched bases: 5. Germline V CDR1 and CDR2: SGHTA, FQGNSA. The CDR3 spans 15 residues.

This sequence joins TRBV2 and TRBJ1-4; no definite D call. The CDR3 contains 14 residues. CDR1 and CDR2 (germline): SNHLY, FYNNEI. V lost 8 bases, J lost 2 bases, and 12 bases lay in between. Here the CDR3 reads CASRQLPTNEKLFF. CDR3 in DNA: TGTGCCAGCCGACAATTACCGACTAATGAAAAACTGTTTTTT.

This clone was counted only a few times. The V gene is TRBV7-8, the J gene TRBJ2-7, with a tentative D call TRBD1 (5 bases). Germline values: CDR1 SGHVS, CDR2 FQNEAQ. Trimming left V 7 bases short and J 4 bases short, with 17 bases between. The CDR3 is made up of 14 amino acids. CDR3 sequence (DNA): TGTGCCAGCACCCAAGGGGCGCAAGGGTACGAGCAGTACTTC. Its protein is CASTQGAQGYEQYF.

The rearrangement uses TRBV27 and TRBJ1-6; no definite D call. This CDR3 is 14 amino acids long. Between the trimmed V and J ends, which lost 2 bases and 10 bases, there was a span of 12 bases. The germline V gene has CDR1 MNHEY and CDR2 SMNVEV (reference sequence). As DNA, the CDR3 is TGTGCCAGCAGTTTAGTTCCCGTCGGGTCACCCCTCCACTTT. It yields the protein CASSLVPVGSPLHF.

The gene calls are TRBV10-3 and TRBJ2-3; D possibly corresponds to TRBD1 (5 bases). Trimming cost V 5 bases and J 6 bases, with 15 bases left between them. The CDR3 runs to 14 residues. The germline CDR1 and CDR2 sequences are ENHRY and SYGVKD. The CDR3 DNA follows: TGTGCCATCAGTCCATCCCAGGGATCCGATACGCAGTATTTT. It translates to CAISPSQGSDTQYF.

This clone was counted a few times. The rearrangement links TRBV30 to TRBJ1-5; no clear D gene. The CDR3 covers 13 residues. The V end lost 0 bases, the J end lost 3 bases, and 6 bases lay between the germline ends. CDR1 is GTSNPN and CDR2 is SVGIG in the germline V gene (reference sequence). CDR3: CAWSVGDNQPQHF. Written as DNA, the CDR3 is TGTGCCTGGAGTGTCGGGGACAATCAGCCCCAGCATTTT.

The chain recombines TRBV6-5 with TRBJ1-1; no clear D. The V gene's germline CDR1 is MNHEY and CDR2 SVGAGI. The V gene lost 0 bases and the J gene lost 0 bases, with 5 bases spanning the gap. The CDR3 has 14 residues. The CDR3 DNA sequence: TGTGCCAGCAGTTACTCTCCCATGAACACTGAAGCTTTCTTT. Its protein is CASSYSPMNTEAFF.

The chain links TRBV4-1 to TRBJ2-7; D perhaps matches TRBD2 (6 bases). There are 14 residues in the CDR3. Trimming took off 4 bases at V and 2 bases at J, with 12 bases between the two ends. Germline V gives CDR1 MGHRA, CDR2 YSYEKL. This chain's CDR3 is CASSPRTGAYEQYF. CDR3 bases: TGCGCCAGCAGCCCCCGGACGGGAGCCTACGAGCAGTACTTC.

V and J are TRBV6-1 and TRBJ2-5; D uncertain. Germline-derived CDR1 and CDR2 are MNHNS and SASEGT. This CDR3 region has 10 residues. V was clipped by 6 bases and J by 5 bases, with 4 bases between them. For the CDR3, the DNA is TGTGCCAGCAGGAGGGAGACCCAGTACTTC. Protein: CASRRETQYF.

This chain uses TRBV6-5 with TRBJ2-5, with 7 bases identical to TRBD2. Germline values: CDR1 MNHEY, CDR2 SVGAGI. Germline trimming cut 5 bases from V and 7 bases from J; bases unmatched to any gene: 10. This CDR3 region has 14 residues. The CDR3 nucleotides read TGTGCCAGCAGTGTAACTAGCGCCCCCGGGACCCAGTACTTC. Encoded protein: CASSVTSAPGTQYF.

This chain joins TRBV9 and TRBJ2-2; TRBD2 matches at 14 bases. Germline CDR1 reads SGDLS; CDR2 reads YYNGEE. Trimming at V came to 4 bases and at J to 1 base, leaving 9 bases not matched to a gene. The CDR3 is 19 residues long. In DNA, the CDR3 is TGTGCCAGCAGCCCTTTCTCCGGGACTAGCGGGGGGAACACCGGGGAGCTGTTTTTT. It encodes CASSPFSGTSGGNTGELFF.

The V call is TRBV14, the J call TRBJ1-1, with unresolved D. Germline V CDR1 and CDR2: SGHDN, FVKESK. V lost 2 bases to trimming and J lost 5 bases, with 9 bases between them. The CDR3 consists of 13 residues. The CDR3 here is CASSQNRGTEAFF. DNA for the CDR3: TGTGCCAGCAGCCAAAACAGAGGGACTGAAGCTTTCTTT.

The chain has TRBV5-6 and TRBJ1-2, with TRBD1 as a possible D gene (6 bases). Germline loops: CDR1 SGHDT, CDR2 YYEEEE. The CDR3 is made up of 15 amino acids. The V end was cut by 2 bases, the J end by 5 bases, with 16 bases between. CDR3 DNA: TGTGCCAGCAGCTTTAGAGAGGGGGGGCCTTATGGCTACACCTTC. Amino acids: CASSFREGGPYGYTF.

The chain combines TRBV28 with TRBJ2-7; a weak D match, TRBD1 (6 bases). V was shortened by 1 base and J by 0 bases, with 22 bases between the two germline ends. From germline, CDR1 is MDHEN and CDR2 SYDVKM. There are 19 residues in the CDR3. The CDR3 DNA sequence: TGTGCCAGCAGTTTATCCCTCAACCCTCAGGGGACCCGCTCCTACGAGCAGTACTTC. Translating it yields CASSLSLNPQGTRSYEQYF.

The chain uses TRBV6-5 and TRBJ1-1, with TRBD1 identical over 11 bases. Germline V gene lookup returns CDR1 MNHEY and CDR2 SVGAGI. The CDR3 length is 15 residues. V lost 6 bases, J lost 7 bases, and 10 bases stayed unmatched. CDR3 sequence: CASRLMGTGGFEAFF. The CDR3 bases are TGTGCCAGCAGACTCATGGGGACAGGGGGATTTGAAGCTTTCTTT.

The chain links TRBV27 to TRBJ1-3; D call uncertain. Germline CDR1 reads MNHEY; CDR2 reads SMNVEV (reference sequence). The CDR3 spans 15 residues. V gave up 3 bases and J gave up 0 bases, with 9 bases separating them. CDR3 coding DNA: TGTGCCAGCAGTTTTTCCAGGAACTCTGGAAACACCATATATTTT. Translation: CASSFSRNSGNTIYF.

This clone was seen once. The V call is TRBV27, the J call TRBJ1-4, with TRBD1 as a possible D gene (5 bases). V lost 8 bases to trimming and J lost 3 bases, with 13 bases between them. CDR1 MNHEY and CDR2 SMNVEV come from the germline V gene (reference sequence). The CDR3 consists of 14 residues. DNA for the CDR3: TGTGCCAGCGGAAACAGGCCATCTAATGAAAAACTGTTTTTT. It is translated as CASGNRPSNEKLFF.